This T cell receptor (beta chain) derives from a study of CD8 T cells in ankylosing spondylitis. Whole-study findings and limits: Prior work had noted some motif variants in reactive arthritis blood and synovial fluid.

The germline V gene encodes CDR1 LNHNV and CDR2 YYDKDF (reference sequence). CDR3 length equals 14 residues. With 8 bases removed from V and 0 bases from J, the gap between germline ends came to 13 bases. This clonotype was detected many times. Its specificity is unknown. Libraries for TCR beta were made by quantitative 5'-RACE with molecular barcodes. In TCRdb, the 5' RACE reads were re-called with MiXCR into one record per CDR3 protein. This table has roughly 91,000 distinct CDR3 sequences, 7.5% to 9% appearing once. The origin of this receptor is a male donor with ankylosing spondylitis or in good health (not recorded which). Input material: blood, either unsorted or a sorted T cell fraction (not recorded which). The V call is TRBV15, the J call TRBJ1-2; D is unresolved. CDR3 nucleotides: TGTGCCACCTCACGTACGCAAGCTAACTATGGCTACACCTTC. Translation gives CATSRTQANYGYTF.